This T cell receptor (beta chain) is drawn from a study of T cell changes during pregnancy in multiple sclerosis. Some clones are missing from TCRdb's copy, which holds only in-frame ones; the method was immunoSEQ multiplex PCR. The sample lists tens of thousands of clones; roughly nine tenths were seen once. With 0 bases removed from V and 7 bases from J, the gap between germline ends came to 17 bases. Germline V lookup: CDR1 SNHLY, CDR2 FYNNEI. The CDR3 is 16 amino acids. The sequence came from a female donor with multiple sclerosis, enrolled in a pregnancy study. The chain joins TRBV2 to TRBJ2-3; a possible D gene is TRBD2 (6 bases). The sequences come from CD4+ T cells from peripheral blood mononuclear cells, collected in the first trimester of pregnancy. CDR3 bases: TGTGCCAGCAGTGAAGCGTTAGCTAGCGTAAGCCATACGCAGTATTTT. It translates to CASSEALASVSHTQYF.